The clone carrying this T cell receptor beta chain appeared many times. The data stem from a study of T cell repertoires in cytomegalovirus infection. From the reads, TCRdb called clonotypes with MiXCR, one entry per CDR3 protein. The sample includes some 220,000 distinct CDR3 sequences, about 12% seen only once; the top ten take 1.6%. Sequenced: PBMCs. This TCR came from a human donor in good health (CMV status not recorded). Some clones in this sample may be carry-over from other donors' samples.

This CDR3 is CASQEAGGSDTQYF. The CDR3 DNA is TGTGCCAGCCAGGAAGCGGGGGGGTCAGATACGCAGTATTTT. V usage is TRBV6-1 and J usage is TRBJ2-3; 10 bases match TRBD2. Germline CDR1 reads MNHNS; CDR2 reads SASEGT. With 8 bases clipped from V and 4 bases from J, the junction kept 6 bases outside the gene matches. This CDR3 region has 14 residues.